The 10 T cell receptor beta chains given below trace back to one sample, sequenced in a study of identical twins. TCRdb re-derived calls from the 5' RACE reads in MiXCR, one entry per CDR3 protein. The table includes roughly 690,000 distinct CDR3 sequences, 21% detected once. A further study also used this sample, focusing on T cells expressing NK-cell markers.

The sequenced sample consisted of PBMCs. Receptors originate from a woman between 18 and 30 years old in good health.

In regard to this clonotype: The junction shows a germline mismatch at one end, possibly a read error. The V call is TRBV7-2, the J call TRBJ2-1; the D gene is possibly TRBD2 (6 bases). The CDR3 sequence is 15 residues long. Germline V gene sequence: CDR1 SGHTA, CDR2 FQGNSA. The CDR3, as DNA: TGTGCCAGCAGCTTACGGGGGACCTCCGACAATGAGCAGTTCTTC. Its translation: CASSLRGTSDNEQFF.

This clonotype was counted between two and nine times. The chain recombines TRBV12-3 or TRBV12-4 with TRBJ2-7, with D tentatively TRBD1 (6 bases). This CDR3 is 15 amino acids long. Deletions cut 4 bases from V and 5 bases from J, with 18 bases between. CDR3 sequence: CASSSTPRGFHEQYF. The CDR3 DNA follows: TGTGCCAGCAGTTCCACACCCAGGGGATTCCACGAGCAGTACTTC.

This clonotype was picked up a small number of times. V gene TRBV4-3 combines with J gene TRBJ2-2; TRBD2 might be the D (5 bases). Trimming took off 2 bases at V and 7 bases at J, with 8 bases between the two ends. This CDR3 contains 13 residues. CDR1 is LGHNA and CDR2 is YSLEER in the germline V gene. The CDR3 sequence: CASSQYRDGELFF. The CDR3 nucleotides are TGCGCCAGCAGCCAATACCGGGACGGGGAGCTGTTTTTT.

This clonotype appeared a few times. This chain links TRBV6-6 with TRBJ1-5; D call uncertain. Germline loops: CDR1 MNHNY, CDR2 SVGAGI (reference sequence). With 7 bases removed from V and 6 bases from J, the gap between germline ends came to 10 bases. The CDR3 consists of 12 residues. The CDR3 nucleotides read TGTGCCAGCACGAGATGGGGTCAGCCCCAGCATTTT. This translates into CASTRWGQPQHF.

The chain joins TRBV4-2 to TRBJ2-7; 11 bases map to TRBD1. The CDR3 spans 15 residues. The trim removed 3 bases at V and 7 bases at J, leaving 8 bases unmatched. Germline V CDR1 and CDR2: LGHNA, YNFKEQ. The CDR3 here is CASSHRGQGAAEQYF. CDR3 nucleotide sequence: TGTGCCAGCAGCCACCGCGGACAGGGGGCCGCGGAGCAGTACTTC.

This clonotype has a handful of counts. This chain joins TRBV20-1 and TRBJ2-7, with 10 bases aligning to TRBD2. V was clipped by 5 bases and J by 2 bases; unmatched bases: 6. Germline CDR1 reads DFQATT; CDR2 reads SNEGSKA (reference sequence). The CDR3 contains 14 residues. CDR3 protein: CSAPSGSIPYEQYF. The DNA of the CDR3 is TGCAGTGCTCCTAGCGGGAGTATCCCCTACGAGCAGTACTTC.

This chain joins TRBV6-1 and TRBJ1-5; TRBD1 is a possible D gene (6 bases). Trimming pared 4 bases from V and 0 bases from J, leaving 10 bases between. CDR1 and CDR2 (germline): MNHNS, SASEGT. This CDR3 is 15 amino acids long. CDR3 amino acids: CASSGQVNSNQPQHF. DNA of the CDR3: TGTGCCAGCAGTGGACAGGTTAATAGCAATCAGCCCCAGCATTTT.

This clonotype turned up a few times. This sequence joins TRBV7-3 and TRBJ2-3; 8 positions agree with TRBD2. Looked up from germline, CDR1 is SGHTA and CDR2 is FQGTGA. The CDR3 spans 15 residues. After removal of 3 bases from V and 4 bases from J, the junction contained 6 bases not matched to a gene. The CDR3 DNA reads TGTGCCAGCAGCTTCGGGGGGGCCGGGGCAGATACGCAGTATTTT. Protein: CASSFGGAGADTQYF.

Written as DNA, the CDR3 is TGTGCCAGCAGTGTAGTGGATTCACCCCTCCACTTT. Its protein is CASSVVDSPLHF. The V call is TRBV25-1, the J call TRBJ1-6; D unresolved. Trimming pared 4 bases from V and 8 bases from J, leaving 6 bases between. Germline-derived CDR1 and CDR2 are MGHDK and SYGVNS. This CDR3 comprises 12 residues.

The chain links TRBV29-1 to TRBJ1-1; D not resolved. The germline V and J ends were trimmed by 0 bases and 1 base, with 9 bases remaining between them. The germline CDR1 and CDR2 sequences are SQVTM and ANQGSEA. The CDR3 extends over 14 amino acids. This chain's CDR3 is CSVEDPAENTEAFF. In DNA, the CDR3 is TGCAGCGTTGAAGATCCGGCAGAGAACACTGAAGCTTTCTTT. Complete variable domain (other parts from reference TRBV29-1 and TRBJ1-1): SAVISQKPSRDICQRGTSLTIQCQVDSQVTMMFWYRQQPGQSLTLIATANQGSEATYESGFVIDKFPISRPNLTFSTLTVSNMSPEDSSIYLCSVEDPAENTEAFFGQGTRLTVV.